Given below is one T cell receptor (beta chain) in context. The antigen is not known. V dropped 1 base and J dropped 6 bases, with 15 bases sitting between them. CDR3 length equals 15 residues. CDR1 and CDR2 (germline): SEHNR, FQNEAQ (reference sequence). These data come from a study of T cells in Graves' hyperthyroidism and ophthalmopathy. The TCR beta CDR3 regions underwent amplification using RNA transcripts as the source. In the first-round RT-PCR of the TCR CDR3, the HTBI primer set was used. TCRdb reprocessed the multiplex PCR reads via MiXCR and lists one record per CDR3 protein. The table includes a few hundred thousand distinct CDR3 sequences, about 45% detected once. The study, taken as a whole, reports: Through a model of 13 V-J features, ophthalmopathy was separated from stable hyperthyroidism.

Sample: peripheral blood or thyroid tissue (not recorded which). The chain couples TRBV7-9 to TRBJ1-2; D is ambiguous. This receptor was identified in an adult woman with Graves' disease, either hyperthyroidism or ophthalmopathy (not recorded which). CDR3 residues: CASSLVERPQDGYTF. The CDR3 coding sequence is TGTGCCAGCAGCTTAGTAGAGCGGCCTCAGGATGGCTACACCTTC.